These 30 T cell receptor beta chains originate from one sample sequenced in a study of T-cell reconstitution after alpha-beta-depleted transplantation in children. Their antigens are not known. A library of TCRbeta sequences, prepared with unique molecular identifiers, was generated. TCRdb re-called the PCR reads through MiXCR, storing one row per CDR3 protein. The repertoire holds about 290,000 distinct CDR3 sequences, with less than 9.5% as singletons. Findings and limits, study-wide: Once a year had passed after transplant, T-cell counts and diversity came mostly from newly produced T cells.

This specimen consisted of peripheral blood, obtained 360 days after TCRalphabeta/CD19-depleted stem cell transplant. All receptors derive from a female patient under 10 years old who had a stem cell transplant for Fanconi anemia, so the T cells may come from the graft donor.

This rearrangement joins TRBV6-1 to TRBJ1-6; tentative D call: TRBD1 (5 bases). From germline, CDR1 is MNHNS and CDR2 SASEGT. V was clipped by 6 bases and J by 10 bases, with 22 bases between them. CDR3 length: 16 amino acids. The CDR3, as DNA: TGTGCCAGCAGCCCGCATTCCCAGGGACGCGGCTCACCCCTCCACTTT. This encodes CASSPHSQGRGSPLHF.

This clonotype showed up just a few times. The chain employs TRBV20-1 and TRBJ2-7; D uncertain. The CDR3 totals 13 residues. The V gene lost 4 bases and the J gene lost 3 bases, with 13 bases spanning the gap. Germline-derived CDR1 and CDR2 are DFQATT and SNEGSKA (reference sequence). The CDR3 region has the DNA TGCAGTGCTACACATCCTGACAACTACGAGCAGTACGTC. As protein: CSATHPDNYEQYV.

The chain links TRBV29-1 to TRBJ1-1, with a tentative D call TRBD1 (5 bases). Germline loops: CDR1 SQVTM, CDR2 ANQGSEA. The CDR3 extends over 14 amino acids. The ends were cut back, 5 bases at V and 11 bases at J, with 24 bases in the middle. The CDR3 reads CSVHLGLGGLGAFF. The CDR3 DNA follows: TGCAGCGTTCACCTAGGGTTGGGGGGATTGGGGGCTTTCTTT.

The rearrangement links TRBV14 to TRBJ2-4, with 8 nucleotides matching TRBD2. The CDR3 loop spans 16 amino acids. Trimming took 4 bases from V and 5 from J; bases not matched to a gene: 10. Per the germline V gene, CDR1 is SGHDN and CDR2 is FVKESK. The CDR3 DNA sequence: TGTGCCAGCAGCCGTTCGGGACTAGAAGCGGAAAACATTCAGTACTTC. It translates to CASSRSGLEAENIQYF.

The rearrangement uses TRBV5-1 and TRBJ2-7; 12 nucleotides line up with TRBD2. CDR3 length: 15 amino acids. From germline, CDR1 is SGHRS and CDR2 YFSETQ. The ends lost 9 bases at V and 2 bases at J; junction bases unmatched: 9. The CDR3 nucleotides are TGCGCCACCCGACTAGCGGGGGATCCTCCCTACGAGCAGTACTTC. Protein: CATRLAGDPPYEQYF.

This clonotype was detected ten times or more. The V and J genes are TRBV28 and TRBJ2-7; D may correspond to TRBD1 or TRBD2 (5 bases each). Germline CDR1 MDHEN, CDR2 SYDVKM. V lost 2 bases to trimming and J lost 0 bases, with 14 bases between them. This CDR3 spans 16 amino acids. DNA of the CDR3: TGTGCCAGCAGTTTAGGGGGTGGGGCCTACTCCTACGAGCAGTACTTC. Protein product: CASSLGGGAYSYEQYF.

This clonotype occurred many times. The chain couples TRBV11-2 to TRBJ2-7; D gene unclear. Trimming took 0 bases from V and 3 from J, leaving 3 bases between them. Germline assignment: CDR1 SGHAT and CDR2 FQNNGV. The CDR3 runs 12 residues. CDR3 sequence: CASSLDLYEQYF. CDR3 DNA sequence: TGTGCCAGCAGCTTAGACCTCTACGAGCAGTACTTC.

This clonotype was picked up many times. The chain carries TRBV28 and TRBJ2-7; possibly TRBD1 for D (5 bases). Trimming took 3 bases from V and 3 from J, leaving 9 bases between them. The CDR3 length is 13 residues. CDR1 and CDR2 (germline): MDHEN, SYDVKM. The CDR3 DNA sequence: TGTGCCAGCAGTTTCAGACAGCGCTACGAGCAGTACGTC. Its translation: CASSFRQRYEQYV.

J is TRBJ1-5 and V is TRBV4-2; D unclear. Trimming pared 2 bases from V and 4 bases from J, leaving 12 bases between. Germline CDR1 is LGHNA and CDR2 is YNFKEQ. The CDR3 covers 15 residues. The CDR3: CASSQYTESNQPQHF. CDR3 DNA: TGTGCCAGCAGCCAATATACGGAAAGTAATCAGCCCCAGCATTTT.

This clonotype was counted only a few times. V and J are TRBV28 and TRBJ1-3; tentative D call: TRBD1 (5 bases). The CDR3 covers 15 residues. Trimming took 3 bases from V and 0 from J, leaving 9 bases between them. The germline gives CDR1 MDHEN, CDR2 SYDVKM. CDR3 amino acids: CASSFGHSSGNTIYF. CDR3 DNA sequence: TGTGCCAGCAGTTTTGGACATTCCTCTGGAAACACCATATATTTT.

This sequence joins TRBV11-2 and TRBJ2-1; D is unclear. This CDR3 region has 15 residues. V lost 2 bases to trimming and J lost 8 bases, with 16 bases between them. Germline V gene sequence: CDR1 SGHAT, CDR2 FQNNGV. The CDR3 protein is CASSLRSSRAYEQFF. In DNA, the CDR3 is TGTGCCAGCAGCTTAAGAAGTAGCCGGGCTTATGAGCAGTTCTTC.

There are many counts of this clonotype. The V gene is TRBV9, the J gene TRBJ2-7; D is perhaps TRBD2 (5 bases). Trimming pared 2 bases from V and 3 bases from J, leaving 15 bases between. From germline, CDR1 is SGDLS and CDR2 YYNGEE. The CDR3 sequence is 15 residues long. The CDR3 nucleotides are TGTGCCAGCAGCGTGCACAGTGTTCGGGGCTACGAGCAGTACTTC. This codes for CASSVHSVRGYEQYF. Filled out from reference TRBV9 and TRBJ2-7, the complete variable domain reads DSGVTQTPKHLITATGQRVTLRCSPRSGDLSVYWYQQSLDQGLQFLIQYYNGEERAKGNILERFSAQQFPDLHSELNLSSLELGDSALYFCASSVHSVRGYEQYFGPGTRLTVT.

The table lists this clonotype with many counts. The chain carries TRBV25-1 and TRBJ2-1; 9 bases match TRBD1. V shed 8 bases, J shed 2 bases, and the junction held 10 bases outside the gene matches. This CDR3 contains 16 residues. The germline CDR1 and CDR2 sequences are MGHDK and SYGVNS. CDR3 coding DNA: TGTGCCAGCTCCTCCCGTCGGGACAGGGCCTACAATGAGCAGTTCTTC. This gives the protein CASSSRRDRAYNEQFF.

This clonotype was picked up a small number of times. CDR3 nucleotide sequence: TGTGCCAGCAGCCTAACACTAGTCGGGATCGGCTATGGCTACACCTTC. It yields the protein CASSLTLVGIGYGYTF. The chain combines TRBV9 with TRBJ1-2; D gene unclear. The CDR3 consists of 16 residues. V lost 4 bases and J lost 4, with 20 bases in between. CDR1 and CDR2 (germline): SGDLS, YYNGEE.

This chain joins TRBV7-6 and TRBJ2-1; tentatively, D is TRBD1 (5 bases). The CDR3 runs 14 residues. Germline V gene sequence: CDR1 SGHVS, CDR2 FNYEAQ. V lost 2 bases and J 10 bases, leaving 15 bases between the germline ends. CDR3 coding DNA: TGTGCCAGCAGCTTAAACCCAGGGCAAGGGGAGCAGTTCTTC. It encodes CASSLNPGQGEQFF.

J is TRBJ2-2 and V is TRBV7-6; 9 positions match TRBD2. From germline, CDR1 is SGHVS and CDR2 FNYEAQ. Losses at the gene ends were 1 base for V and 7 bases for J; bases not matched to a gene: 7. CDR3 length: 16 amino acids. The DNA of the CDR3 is TGTGCCAGCAGCTTAGATGTAGCGGGAGTGAGCGGGGAGCTGTTTTTT. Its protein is CASSLDVAGVSGELFF.

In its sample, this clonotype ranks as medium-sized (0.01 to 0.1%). CDR3 sequence: CASSEAPRTASGNTIYF. As DNA, the CDR3 is TGTGCCAGCAGTGAAGCCCCCCGGACAGCGTCCGGAAACACCATATATTTT. The chain has TRBV2 and TRBJ1-3; TRBD1 is a possible D gene (6 bases). Germline CDR1 reads SNHLY; CDR2 reads FYNNEI. V shed 0 bases and J shed 4 bases, with 16 bases lying between them. The CDR3 totals 17 residues. Full variable domain (missing parts from reference TRBV2 and TRBJ1-3): EPEVTQTPSHQVTQMGQEVILRCVPISNHLYFYWYRQILGQKVEFLVSFYNNEISEKSEIFDDQFSVERPDGSNFTLKIRSTKLEDSAMYFCASSEAPRTASGNTIYFGEGSWLTVV.

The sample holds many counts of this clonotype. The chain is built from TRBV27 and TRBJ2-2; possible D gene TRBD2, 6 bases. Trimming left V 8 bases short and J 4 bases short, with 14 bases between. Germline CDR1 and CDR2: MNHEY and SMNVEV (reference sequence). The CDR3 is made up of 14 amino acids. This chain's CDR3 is CASQDWRGTGELFF. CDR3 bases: TGTGCCAGCCAGGACTGGAGGGGCACCGGGGAGCTGTTTTTT.

The CDR3 spells CSALGTTGELFF. In nucleotides, the CDR3 is TGCAGTGCTCTTGGAACCACCGGGGAGCTGTTTTTT. The chain couples TRBV20-1 to TRBJ2-2; D uncertain. The CDR3 has 12 residues. Germline values: CDR1 DFQATT, CDR2 SNEGSKA (reference sequence). V shed 5 bases and J shed 4 bases, with 8 bases lying between them.

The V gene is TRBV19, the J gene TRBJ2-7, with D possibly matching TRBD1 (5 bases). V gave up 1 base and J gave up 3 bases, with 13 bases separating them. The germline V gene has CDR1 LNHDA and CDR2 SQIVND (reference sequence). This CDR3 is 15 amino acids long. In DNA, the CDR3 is TGTGCCAGTAGTATAGTAGCAGGGAACCTCTACGAGCAGTACTTC. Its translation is CASSIVAGNLYEQYF. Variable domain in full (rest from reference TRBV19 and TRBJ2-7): DGGITQSPKYLFRKEGQNVTLSCEQNLNHDAMYWYRQDPGQGLRLIYYSQIVNDFQKGDIAEGYSVSREKKESFPLTVTSAQKNPTAFYLCASSIVAGNLYEQYFGPGTRLTVT.

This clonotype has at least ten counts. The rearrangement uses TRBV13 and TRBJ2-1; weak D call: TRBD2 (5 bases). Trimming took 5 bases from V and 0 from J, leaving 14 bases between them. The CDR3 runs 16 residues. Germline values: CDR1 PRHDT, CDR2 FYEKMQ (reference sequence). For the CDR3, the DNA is TGTGCCAGCAGCCCAGTGAGAGGGAGCTCCTACAATGAGCAGTTCTTC. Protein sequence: CASSPVRGSSYNEQFF.

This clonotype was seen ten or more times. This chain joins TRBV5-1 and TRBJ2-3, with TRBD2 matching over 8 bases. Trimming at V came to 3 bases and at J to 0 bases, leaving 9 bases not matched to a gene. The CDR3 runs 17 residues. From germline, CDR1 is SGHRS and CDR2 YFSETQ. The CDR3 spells CASSSSGLAPSTDTQYF. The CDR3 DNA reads TGCGCCAGCAGCTCCAGCGGACTAGCTCCTAGCACAGATACGCAGTATTTT.

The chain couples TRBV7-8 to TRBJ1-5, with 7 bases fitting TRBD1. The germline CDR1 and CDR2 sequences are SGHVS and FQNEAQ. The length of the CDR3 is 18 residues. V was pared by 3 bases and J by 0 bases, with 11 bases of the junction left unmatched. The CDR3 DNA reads TGTGCCAGCAGCTTCTTAGGGACAGACACTTATAGCAATCAGCCCCAGCATTTT. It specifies CASSFLGTDTYSNQPQHF.

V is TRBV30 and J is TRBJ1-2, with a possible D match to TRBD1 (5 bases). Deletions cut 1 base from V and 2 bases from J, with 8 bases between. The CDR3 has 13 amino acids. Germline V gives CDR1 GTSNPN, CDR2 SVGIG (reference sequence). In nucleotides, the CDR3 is TGTGCCTGGAGTGAGGGGCCCAACTATGGCTACACCTTC. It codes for CAWSEGPNYGYTF. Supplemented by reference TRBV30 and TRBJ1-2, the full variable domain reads SQTIHQWPATLVQPVGSPLSLECTVEGTSNPNLYWYRQAAGRGLQLLFYSVGIGQISSEVPQNLSASRPQDRQFILSSKKLLLSDSGFYLCAWSEGPNYGYTFGSGTRLTVV.

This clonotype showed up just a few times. The CDR3: CASSEALQGASEAFF. CDR3 DNA: TGTGCCAGCAGTGAAGCGCTACAGGGGGCATCTGAAGCTTTCTTT. The rearrangement joins TRBV2 to TRBJ1-1; 9 bases align to TRBD1. Trimming removed 0 bases from V and 6 bases from J; junction bases left unmatched: 5. Germline assignment: CDR1 SNHLY and CDR2 FYNNEI. The CDR3 sequence is 15 residues long. The whole variable domain, filled in from reference TRBV2 and TRBJ1-1, reads EPEVTQTPSHQVTQMGQEVILRCVPISNHLYFYWYRQILGQKVEFLVSFYNNEISEKSEIFDDQFSVERPDGSNFTLKIRSTKLEDSAMYFCASSEALQGASEAFFGQGTRLTVV.

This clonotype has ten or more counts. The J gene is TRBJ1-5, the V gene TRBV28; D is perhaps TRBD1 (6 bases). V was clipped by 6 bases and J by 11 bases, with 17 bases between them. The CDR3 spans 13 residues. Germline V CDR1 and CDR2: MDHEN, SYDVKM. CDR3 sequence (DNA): TGTGCCAGCAGCCTTTCACAGGGACCAACCCAGCATTTT. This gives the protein CASSLSQGPTQHF.

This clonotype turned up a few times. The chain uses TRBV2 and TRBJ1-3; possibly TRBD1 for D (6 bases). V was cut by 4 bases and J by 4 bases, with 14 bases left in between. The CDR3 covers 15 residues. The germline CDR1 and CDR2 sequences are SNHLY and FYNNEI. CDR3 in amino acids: CASSAIQGTGNTIYF. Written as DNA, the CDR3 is TGTGCCAGCAGTGCGATACAGGGTACGGGAAACACCATATATTTT.

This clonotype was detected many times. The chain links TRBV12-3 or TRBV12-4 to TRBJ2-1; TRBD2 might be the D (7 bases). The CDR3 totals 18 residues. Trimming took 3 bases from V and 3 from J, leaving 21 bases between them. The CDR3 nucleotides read TGTGCCAGCAGTTTTCTTAGGTCGGGCGGGGGCCTCTACAATGAGCAGTTCTTC. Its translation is CASSFLRSGGGLYNEQFF.

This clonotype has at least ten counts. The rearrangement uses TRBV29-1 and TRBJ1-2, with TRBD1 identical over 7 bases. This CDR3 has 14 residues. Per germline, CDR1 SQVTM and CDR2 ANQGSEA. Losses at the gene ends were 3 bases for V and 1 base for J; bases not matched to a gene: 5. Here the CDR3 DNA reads TGCAGCGTTGAGGACAGGATGATTAACTATGGCTACACCTTC. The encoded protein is CSVEDRMINYGYTF.

The CDR3 protein is CASSVREWTSIEDTQYF. The CDR3 DNA reads as TGTGCCAGTAGTGTAAGGGAGTGGACATCTATAGAAGATACGCAGTATTTT. The V call is TRBV19, the J call TRBJ2-3; D tentatively fits TRBD1 or TRBD2 (5 bases each). Germline V gene lookup returns CDR1 LNHDA and CDR2 SQIVND (reference sequence). V was clipped by 5 bases and J by 5 bases, with 23 bases between them. This CDR3 has 17 amino acids.